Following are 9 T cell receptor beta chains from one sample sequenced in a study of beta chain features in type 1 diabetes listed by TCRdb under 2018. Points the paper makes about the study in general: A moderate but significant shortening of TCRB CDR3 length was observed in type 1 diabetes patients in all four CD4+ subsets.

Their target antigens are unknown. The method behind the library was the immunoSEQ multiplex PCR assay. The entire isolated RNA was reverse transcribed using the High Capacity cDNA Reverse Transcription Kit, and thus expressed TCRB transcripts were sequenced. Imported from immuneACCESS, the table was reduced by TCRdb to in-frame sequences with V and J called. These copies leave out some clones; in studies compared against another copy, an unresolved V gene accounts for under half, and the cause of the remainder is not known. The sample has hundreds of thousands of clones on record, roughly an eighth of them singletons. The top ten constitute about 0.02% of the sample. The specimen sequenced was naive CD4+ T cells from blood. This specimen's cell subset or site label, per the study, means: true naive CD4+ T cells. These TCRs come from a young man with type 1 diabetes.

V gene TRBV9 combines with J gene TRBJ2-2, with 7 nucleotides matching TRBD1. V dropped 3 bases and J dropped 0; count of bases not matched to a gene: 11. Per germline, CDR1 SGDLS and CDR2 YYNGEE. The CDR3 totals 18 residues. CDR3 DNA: TGTGCCAGCAGCGCCAGCCCCCAGGGGGTCGCGAACACCGGGGAGCTGTTTTTT. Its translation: CASSASPQGVANTGELFF. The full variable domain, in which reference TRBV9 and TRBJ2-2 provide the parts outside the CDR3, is DSGVTQTPKHLITATGQRVTLRCSPRSGDLSVYWYQQSLDQGLQFLIQYYNGEERAKGNILERFSAQQFPDLHSELNLSSLELGDSALYFCASSASPQGVANTGELFFGEGSRLTVL.

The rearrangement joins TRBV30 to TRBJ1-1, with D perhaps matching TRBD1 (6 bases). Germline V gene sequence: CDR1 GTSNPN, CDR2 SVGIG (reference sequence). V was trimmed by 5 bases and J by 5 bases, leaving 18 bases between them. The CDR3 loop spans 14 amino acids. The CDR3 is CAWAPGHLLTEAFF. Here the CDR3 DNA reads TGTGCCTGGGCTCCGGGACACCTTTTAACTGAAGCTTTCTTT.

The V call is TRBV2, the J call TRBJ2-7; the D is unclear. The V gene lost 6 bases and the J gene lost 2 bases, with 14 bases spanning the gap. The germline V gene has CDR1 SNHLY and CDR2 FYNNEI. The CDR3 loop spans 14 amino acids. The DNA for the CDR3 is TGTGCCAGCAGCCGAGACCAGAGGACCTACGAGCAGTACTTC. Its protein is CASSRDQRTYEQYF.

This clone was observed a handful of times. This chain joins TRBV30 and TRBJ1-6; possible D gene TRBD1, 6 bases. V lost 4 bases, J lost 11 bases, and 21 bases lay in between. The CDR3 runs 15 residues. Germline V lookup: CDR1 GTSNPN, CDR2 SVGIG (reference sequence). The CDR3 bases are TGTGCCTGGAATCCTAAAGGGGGAATCGTTGCACCCCTCCACTTT. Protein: CAWNPKGGIVAPLHF.

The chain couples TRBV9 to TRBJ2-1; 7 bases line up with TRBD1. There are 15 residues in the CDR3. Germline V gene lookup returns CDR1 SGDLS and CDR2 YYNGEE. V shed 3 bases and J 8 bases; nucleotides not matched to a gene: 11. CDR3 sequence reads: CASSGLATGIHEQFF. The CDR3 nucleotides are TGTGCCAGCAGCGGCTTGGCGACAGGGATTCATGAGCAGTTCTTC. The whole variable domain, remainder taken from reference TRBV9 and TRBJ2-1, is DSGVTQTPKHLITATGQRVTLRCSPRSGDLSVYWYQQSLDQGLQFLIQYYNGEERAKGNILERFSAQQFPDLHSELNLSSLELGDSALYFCASSGLATGIHEQFFGPGTRLTVL.

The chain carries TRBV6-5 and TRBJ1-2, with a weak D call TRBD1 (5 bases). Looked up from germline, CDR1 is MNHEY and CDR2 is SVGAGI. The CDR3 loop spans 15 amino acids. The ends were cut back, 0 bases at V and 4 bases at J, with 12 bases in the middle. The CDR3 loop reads CASSYSIAQGYGYTF. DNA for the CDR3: TGTGCCAGCAGTTACTCGATCGCGCAGGGCTATGGCTACACCTTC.

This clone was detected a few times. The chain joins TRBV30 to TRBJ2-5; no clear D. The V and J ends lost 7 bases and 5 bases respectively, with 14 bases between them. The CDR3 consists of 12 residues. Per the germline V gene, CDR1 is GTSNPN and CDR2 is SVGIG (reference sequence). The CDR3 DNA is TGTGCCTTGGCTGTGGCTATCGAGACCCAGTACTTC. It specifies CALAVAIETQYF.

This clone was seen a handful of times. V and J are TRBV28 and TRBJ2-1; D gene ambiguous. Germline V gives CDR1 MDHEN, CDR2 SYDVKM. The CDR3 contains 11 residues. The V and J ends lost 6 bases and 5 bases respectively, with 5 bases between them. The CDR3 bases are TGTGCCAGCAGAACTAACAATGAGCAGTTCTTC. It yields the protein CASRTNNEQFF.

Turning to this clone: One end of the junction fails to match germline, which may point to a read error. This CDR3 reads CASTLDSTGELFF. Here the CDR3 DNA reads TGTGCTAGCACCCTGGACTCCACCGGGGAGCTGTTTTTT. The chain joins TRBV7-7 to TRBJ2-2; weak D call: TRBD2 (5 bases). The CDR3 loop spans 13 amino acids. Germline V gives CDR1 SSHAT, CDR2 FNYEAQ (reference sequence). Full variable domain (outside the CDR3, taken from reference TRBV7-7 and TRBJ2-2): GAGVSQSPRYKVTKRGQDVTLRCDPISSHATLYWYQQALGQGPEFLTYFNYEAQPDKSGLPSDRFSAERPEGSISTLTIQRTEQRDSAMYRCASTLDSTGELFFGEGSRLTVL.